The entry below gives a single T cell receptor (beta chain) sequence along with its context. This specimen comes from a study of blood T cell repertoires in COVID-19. Turning to the study itself: Sample material is recorded as cDNA or gDNA derived from T cells, B-cell-depleted T cells, or PBMCs.

The CDR3 contains 14 residues. After removal of 2 bases from V and 3 bases from J, the junction contained 1 base not matched to a gene. Germline lookup yields CDR1 KGHDR and CDR2 SFDVKD. Profiled with immunoSEQ multiplex PCR; TCRdb holds only in-frame clones, not every one. Seen here are about 32,000 clones, roughly 87% observed once, and the top ten hold 1%. This sequence originates from a man between 65 and 85 years old with active or convalescent COVID-19. Specimen: peripheral blood. The chain combines TRBV24-1 with TRBJ2-3; TRBD2 matches 7 bases. This chain's CDR3 is CATSDWGGTDTQYF. CDR3 nucleotide sequence: TGTGCCACCAGTGATTGGGGAGGGACAGATACGCAGTATTTT.